The rows below give T cell receptor beta chains drawn from one sample of a study of shared clonotypes between healthy human individuals. Repertoires were generated with immunoSEQ multiplex PCR, while TCRdb's copy carries only in-frame clones and drops some. The sample yields a few million clones, around 90% seen once. The sequenced material came from naive CD4+ T cells from PBMCs. The receptors were sampled from a man aged 18 to 29 in good health. Some clones in this sample may be carry-over from other donors' samples. CDR3s leave out the opening cysteine and the closing phenylalanine or tryptophan.

v_gene: TRBV7-2; len: 14; j_gene: TRBJ2-7; CDR3aa: ASSLPGSAKNYEQY
v_gene: TRBV5-8; len: 10; j_gene: TRBJ1-2; CDR3aa: ASSLARRGYT
v_gene: TRBV19; len: 15; j_gene: TRBJ2-6; CDR3aa: ASGGGAPSSGANVLT
v_gene: TRBV18; len: 12; j_gene: TRBJ1-2; CDR3aa: ASSPTGALYGYT
v_gene: TRBV2; len: 12; j_gene: TRBJ2-1; CDR3aa: ASSDAGAFNEQF
v_gene: TRBV2; len: 10; j_gene: TRBJ2-2; CDR3aa: ATAGDTGELF
v_gene: TRBV5-1; len: 12; j_gene: TRBJ1-1; CDR3aa: ASSPYRTDTEAF
v_gene: TRBV10-3; len: 12; j_gene: TRBJ1-5; CDR3aa: AISESGGDQPQH
v_gene: TRBV6-6; len: 10; j_gene: TRBJ2-7; CDR3aa: ASRGPSYEQY
v_gene: TRBV10-3; len: 13; j_gene: TRBJ2-3; CDR3aa: AISELGLSTDTQY
v_gene: TRBV5-1; len: 13; j_gene: TRBJ2-1; CDR3aa: ASSPLAGGPNEQF
v_gene: TRBV30; len: 8; j_gene: TRBJ2-7; CDR3aa: AWSSGGQY
v_gene: TRBV4-2; len: 12; j_gene: TRBJ1-2; CDR3aa: ASSQDRGLGGYT
v_gene: TRBV19; len: 10; j_gene: TRBJ1-5; CDR3aa: ASSRWDQPQH
v_gene: TRBV7-3; len: 13; j_gene: TRBJ2-2; CDR3aa: ASSLTGGPTGELF
v_gene: TRBV5-1; len: 15; j_gene: TRBJ2-3; CDR3aa: ASRTVGLAGGGDTQY
v_gene: TRBV19; len: 13; j_gene: TRBJ2-1; CDR3aa: ASSIGGLGYNEQF
v_gene: TRBV7-2; len: 13; j_gene: TRBJ2-3; CDR3aa: ASSSVGRRMGTQY
v_gene: TRBV15; len: 13; j_gene: TRBJ2-7; CDR3aa: ATSRGVAVLDEQY
v_gene: TRBV5-1; len: 13; j_gene: TRBJ2-1; CDR3aa: ASSPGTPIYNEQF
v_gene: TRBV4-1; len: 13; j_gene: TRBJ1-1; CDR3aa: ASSLPTLAPTEAF
v_gene: TRBV21-1; len: 14; j_gene: TRBJ2-1; CDR3aa: ASSKGLADPYNEQF
v_gene: TRBV5-1; len: 14; j_gene: TRBJ2-7; CDR3aa: ASSLGPRTGTYEQY
v_gene: TRBV5-3; len: 16; j_gene: TRBJ2-7; CDR3aa: ARSLEGVGTSGSGEQY
v_gene: TRBV18; len: 12; j_gene: TRBJ2-1; CDR3aa: ASSTLAGDHEQF
v_gene: TRBV10-1; len: 13; j_gene: TRBJ2-7; CDR3aa: AKEEFGTGSYEQY
v_gene: TRBV27; len: 13; j_gene: TRBJ2-7; CDR3aa: ASSKETGGENEQY
v_gene: TRBV27; len: 13; j_gene: TRBJ2-2; CDR3aa: ATARSPPHTGELF
v_gene: TRBV27; len: 15; j_gene: TRBJ2-1; CDR3aa: ASSSRQRSSSYNEQF
v_gene: TRBV6-6; len: 12; j_gene: TRBJ2-5; CDR3aa: ASSYSISVETQY
v_gene: TRBV11-2; len: 15; j_gene: TRBJ2-5; CDR3aa: ASSFRVGAGAQETQY
v_gene: TRBV5-1; len: 13; j_gene: TRBJ2-1; CDR3aa: ASSLREGSYNEQF